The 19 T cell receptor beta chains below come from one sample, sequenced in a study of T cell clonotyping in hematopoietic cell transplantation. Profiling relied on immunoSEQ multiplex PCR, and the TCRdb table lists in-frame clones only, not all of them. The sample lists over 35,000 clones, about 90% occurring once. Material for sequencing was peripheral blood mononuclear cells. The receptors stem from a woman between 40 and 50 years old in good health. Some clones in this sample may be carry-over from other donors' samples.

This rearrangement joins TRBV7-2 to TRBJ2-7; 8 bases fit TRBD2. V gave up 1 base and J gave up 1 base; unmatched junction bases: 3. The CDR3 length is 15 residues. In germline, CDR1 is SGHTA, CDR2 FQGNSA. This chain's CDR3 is CASSLGGGQSYEQYF. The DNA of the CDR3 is TGTGCCAGCAGCTTAGGCGGGGGGCAGTCCTACGAGCAGTACTTC.

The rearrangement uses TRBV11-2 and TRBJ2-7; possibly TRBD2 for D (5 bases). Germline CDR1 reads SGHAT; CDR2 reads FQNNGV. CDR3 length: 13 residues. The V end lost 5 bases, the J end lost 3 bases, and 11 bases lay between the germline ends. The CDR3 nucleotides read TGTGCCAGCAGCGGAGGCGACGTCTACGAGCAGTACTTC. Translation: CASSGGDVYEQYF.

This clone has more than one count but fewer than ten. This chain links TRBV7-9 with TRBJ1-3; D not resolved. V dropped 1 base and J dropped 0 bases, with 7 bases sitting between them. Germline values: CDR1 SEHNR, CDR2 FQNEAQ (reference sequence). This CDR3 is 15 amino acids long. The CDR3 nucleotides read TGTGCCAGCAGCTTAGTGGGAGACTCTGGAAACACCATATATTTT. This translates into CASSLVGDSGNTIYF.

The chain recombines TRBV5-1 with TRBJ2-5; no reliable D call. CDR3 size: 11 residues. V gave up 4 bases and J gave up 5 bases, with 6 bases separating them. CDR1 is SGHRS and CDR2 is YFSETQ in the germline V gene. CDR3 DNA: TGCGCCAGCAGCCTGCGGGAGACCCAGTACTTC. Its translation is CASSLRETQYF.

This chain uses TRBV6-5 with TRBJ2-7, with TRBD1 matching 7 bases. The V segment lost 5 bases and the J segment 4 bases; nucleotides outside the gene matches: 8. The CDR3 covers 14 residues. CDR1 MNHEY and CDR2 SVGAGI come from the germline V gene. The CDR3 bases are TGTGCCAGCAGTCCCGGGACAGACTCATACGAGCAGTACTTC. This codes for CASSPGTDSYEQYF.

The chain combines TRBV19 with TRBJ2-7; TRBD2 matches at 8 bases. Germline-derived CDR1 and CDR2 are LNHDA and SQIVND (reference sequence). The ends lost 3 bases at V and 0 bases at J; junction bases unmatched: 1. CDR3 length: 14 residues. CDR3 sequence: CASSIGTSSYEQYF. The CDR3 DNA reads TGTGCCAGTAGTATCGGGACTAGCTCCTACGAGCAGTACTTC.

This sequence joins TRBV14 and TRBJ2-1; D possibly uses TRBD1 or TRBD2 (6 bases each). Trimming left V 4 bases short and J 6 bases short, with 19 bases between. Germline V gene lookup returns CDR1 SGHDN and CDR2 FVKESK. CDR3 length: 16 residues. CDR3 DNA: TGTGCCAGCAGCCCTTTTAGGGGGAGGCCCTCCAATGAGCAGTTCTTC. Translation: CASSPFRGRPSNEQFF.

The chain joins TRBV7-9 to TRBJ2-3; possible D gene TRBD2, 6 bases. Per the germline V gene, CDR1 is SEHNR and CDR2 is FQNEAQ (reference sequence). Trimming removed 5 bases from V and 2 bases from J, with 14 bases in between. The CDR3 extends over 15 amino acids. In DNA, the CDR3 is TGTGCCAGCAGCCCCTTAGCGGAGAACACAGATACGCAGTATTTT. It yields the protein CASSPLAENTDTQYF.

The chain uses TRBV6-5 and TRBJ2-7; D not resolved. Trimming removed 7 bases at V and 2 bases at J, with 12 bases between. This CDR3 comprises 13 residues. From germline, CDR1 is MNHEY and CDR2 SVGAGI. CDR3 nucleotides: TGTGCCAGCATTGGCGGACGCGCCTACGAGCAGTACTTC. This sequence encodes CASIGGRAYEQYF.

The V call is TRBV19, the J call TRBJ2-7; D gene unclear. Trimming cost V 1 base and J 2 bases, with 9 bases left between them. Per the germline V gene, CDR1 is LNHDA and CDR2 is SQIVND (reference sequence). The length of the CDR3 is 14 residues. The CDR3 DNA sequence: TGTGCCAGTAGTATAGTAGCAGGCACCTACGAGCAGTACTTC. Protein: CASSIVAGTYEQYF.

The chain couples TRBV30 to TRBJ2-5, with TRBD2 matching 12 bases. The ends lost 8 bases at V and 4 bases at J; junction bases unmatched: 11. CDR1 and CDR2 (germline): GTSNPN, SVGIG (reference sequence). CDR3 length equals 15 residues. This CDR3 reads CAAELTGLAGETQYF. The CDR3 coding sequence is TGTGCCGCTGAACTCACGGGACTAGCGGGAGAGACCCAGTACTTC.

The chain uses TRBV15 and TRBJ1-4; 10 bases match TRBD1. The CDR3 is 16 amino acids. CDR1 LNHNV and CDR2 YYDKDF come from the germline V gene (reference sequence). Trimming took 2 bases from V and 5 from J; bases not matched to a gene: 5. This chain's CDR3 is CATSRNPGQGNEKLFF. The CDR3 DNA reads TGTGCCACCAGCAGAAACCCGGGACAGGGGAATGAAAAACTGTTTTTT.

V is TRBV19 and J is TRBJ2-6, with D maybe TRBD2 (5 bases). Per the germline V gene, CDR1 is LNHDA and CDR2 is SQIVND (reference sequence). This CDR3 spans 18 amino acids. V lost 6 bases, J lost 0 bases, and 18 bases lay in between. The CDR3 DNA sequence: TGTGCCAGTAGGAGGTCGCGGGTAGCTGGCTCTGGGGCCAACGTCCTGACTTTC. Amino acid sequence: CASRRSRVAGSGANVLTF. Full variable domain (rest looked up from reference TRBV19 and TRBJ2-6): DGGITQSPKYLFRKEGQNVTLSCEQNLNHDAMYWYRQDPGQGLRLIYYSQIVNDFQKGDIAEGYSVSREKKESFPLTVTSAQKNPTAFYLCASRRSRVAGSGANVLTFGAGSRLTVL.

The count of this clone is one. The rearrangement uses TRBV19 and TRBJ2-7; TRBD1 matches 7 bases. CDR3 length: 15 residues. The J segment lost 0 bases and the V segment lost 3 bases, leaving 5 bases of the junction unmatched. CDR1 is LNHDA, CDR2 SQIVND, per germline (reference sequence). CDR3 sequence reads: CASSMVRDSSYEQYF. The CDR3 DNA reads TGTGCCAGTAGTATGGTGAGGGACAGCTCCTACGAGCAGTACTTC.

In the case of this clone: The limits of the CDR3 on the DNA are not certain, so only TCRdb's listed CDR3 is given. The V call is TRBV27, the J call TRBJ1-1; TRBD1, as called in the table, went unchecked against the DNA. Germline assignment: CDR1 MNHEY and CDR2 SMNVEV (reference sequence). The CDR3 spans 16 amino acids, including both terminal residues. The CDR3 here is CASILGDREEGTEAFF.

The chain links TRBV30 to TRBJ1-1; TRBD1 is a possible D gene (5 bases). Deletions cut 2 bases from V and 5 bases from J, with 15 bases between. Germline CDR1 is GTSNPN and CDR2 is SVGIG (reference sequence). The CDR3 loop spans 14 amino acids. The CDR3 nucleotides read TGTGCCTGGAGTATCTGGCAGGGATATACTGAAGCTTTCTTT. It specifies CAWSIWQGYTEAFF. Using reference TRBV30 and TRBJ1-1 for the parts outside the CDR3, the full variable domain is SQTIHQWPATLVQPVGSPLSLECTVEGTSNPNLYWYRQAAGRGLQLLFYSVGIGQISSEVPQNLSASRPQDRQFILSSKKLLLSDSGFYLCAWSIWQGYTEAFFGQGTRLTVV.

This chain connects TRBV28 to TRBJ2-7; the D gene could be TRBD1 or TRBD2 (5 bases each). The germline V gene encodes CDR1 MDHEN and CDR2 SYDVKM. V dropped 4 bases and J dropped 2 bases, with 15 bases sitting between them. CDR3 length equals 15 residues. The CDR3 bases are TGTGCCAGCAGTTCAACTCCAGGGCGGGCCTACGAGCAGTACTTC. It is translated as CASSSTPGRAYEQYF.

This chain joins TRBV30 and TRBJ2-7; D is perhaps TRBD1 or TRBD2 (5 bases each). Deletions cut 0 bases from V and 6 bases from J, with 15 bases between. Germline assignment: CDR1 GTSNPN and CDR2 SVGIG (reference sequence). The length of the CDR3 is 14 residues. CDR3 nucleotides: TGTGCCTGGAGTGTACCGCCAGGGACCCCCGAGCAGTACTTC. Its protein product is CAWSVPPGTPEQYF.

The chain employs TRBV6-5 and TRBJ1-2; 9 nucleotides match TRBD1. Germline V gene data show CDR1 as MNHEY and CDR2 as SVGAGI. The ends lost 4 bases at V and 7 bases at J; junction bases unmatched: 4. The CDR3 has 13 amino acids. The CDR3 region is CASSWTGDSGYTF. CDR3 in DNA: TGTGCCAGCAGTTGGACAGGGGATTCTGGCTACACCTTC.